The entry below gives a single TCR beta chain sequence along with its context. The sample belongs to a study of control samples from healthy donors and cancer patients. Profiling relied on immunoSEQ multiplex PCR, and the TCRdb table lists in-frame clones only, not all of them. Altogether some 170,000 clones are present, roughly 95% being singletons, with the ten largest covering approximately 1%. Germline CDR1 and CDR2: SGHVS and FQNEAQ. Unmatched junction bases numbered 3, after V lost 1 base and J lost 4 bases. This CDR3 comprises 15 residues. The rearrangement links TRBV7-8 to TRBJ2-3; 9 nucleotides agree with TRBD1. The specimen sequenced was blood. The receptor comes from a woman aged 25 to 39 in good health. The CDR3 DNA follows: TGTGCCAGCAGCTTAGTGGGACAGGGTGCAGATACGCAGTATTTT. Translated: CASSLVGQGADTQYF.